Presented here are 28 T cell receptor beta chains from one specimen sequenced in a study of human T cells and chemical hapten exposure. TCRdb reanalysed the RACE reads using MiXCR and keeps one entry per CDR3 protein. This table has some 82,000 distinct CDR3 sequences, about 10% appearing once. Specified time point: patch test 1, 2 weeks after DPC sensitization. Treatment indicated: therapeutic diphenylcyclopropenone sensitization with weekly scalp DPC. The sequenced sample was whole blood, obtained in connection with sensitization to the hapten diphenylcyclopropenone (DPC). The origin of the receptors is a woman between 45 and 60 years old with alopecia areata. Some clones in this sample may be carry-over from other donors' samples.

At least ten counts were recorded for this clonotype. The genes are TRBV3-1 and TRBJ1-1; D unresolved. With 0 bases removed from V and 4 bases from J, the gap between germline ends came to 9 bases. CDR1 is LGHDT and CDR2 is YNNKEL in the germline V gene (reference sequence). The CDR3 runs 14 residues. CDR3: CASSQDWGVTEAFF. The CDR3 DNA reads TGTGCCAGCAGCCAAGATTGGGGAGTCACTGAAGCTTTCTTT.

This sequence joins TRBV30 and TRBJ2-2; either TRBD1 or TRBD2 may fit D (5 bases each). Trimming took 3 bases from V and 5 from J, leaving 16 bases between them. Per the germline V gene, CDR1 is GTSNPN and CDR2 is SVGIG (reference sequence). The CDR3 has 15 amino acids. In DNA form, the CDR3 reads TGTGCCTGGAGGCGGCGAGGGGAAAGGACCGGGGAGCTGTTTTTT. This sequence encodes CAWRRRGERTGELFF. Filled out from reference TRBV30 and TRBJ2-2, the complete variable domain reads SQTIHQWPATLVQPVGSPLSLECTVEGTSNPNLYWYRQAAGRGLQLLFYSVGIGQISSEVPQNLSASRPQDRQFILSSKKLLLSDSGFYLCAWRRRGERTGELFFGEGSRLTVL.

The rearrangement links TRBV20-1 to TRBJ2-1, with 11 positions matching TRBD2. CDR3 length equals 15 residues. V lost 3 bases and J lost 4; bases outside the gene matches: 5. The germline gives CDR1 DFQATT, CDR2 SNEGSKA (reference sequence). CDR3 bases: TGCAGTGCTAGGGTAGCGGGAGGGACATACAATGAGCAGTTCTTC. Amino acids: CSARVAGGTYNEQFF.

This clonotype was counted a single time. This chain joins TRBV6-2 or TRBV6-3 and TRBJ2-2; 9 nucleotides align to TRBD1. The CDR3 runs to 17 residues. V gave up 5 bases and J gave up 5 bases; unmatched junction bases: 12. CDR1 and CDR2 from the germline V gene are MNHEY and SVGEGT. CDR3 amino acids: CASSEDRGVYVTGELFF. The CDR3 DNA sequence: TGTGCCAGCAGTGAGGACAGGGGTGTTTATGTAACCGGGGAGCTGTTTTTT.

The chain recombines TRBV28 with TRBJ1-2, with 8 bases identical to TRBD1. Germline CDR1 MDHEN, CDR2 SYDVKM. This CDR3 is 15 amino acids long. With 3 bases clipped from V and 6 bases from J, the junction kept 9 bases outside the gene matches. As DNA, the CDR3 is TGTGCCAGCAGTTTCCCCAGGGGGCCAAGGGATGGCTACACCTTC. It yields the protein CASSFPRGPRDGYTF.

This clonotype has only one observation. CDR3 residues: CATDTTGFSGEQYF. The CDR3 DNA reads as TGCGCCACCGACACTACGGGCTTCTCGGGGGAGCAGTACTTC. The J gene is TRBJ2-7, the V gene TRBV10-2, with D possibly matching TRBD2 (5 bases). CDR1 and CDR2 (germline): WSHSY, SAAADI. V was pared by 10 bases and J by 7 bases, with 23 bases between. The CDR3 extends over 14 amino acids.

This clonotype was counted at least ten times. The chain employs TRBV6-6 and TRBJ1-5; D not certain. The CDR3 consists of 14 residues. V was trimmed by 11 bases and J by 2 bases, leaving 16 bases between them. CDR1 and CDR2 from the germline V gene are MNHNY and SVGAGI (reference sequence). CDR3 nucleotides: TGTGCCTCCAGTATTACCGAAGGCAATCAGCCCCAGCATTTT. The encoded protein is CASSITEGNQPQHF.

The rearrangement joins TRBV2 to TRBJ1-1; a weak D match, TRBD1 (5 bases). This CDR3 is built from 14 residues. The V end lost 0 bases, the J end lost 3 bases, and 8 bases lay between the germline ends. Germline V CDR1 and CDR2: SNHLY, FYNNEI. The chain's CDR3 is CASSEAGTHTEAFF. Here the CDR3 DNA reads TGTGCCAGCAGTGAAGCGGGGACTCACACTGAAGCTTTCTTT.

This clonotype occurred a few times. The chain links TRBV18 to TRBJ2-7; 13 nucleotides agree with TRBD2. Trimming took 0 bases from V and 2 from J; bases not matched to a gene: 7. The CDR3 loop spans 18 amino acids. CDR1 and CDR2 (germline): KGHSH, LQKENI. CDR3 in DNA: TGTGCCAGCTCACCACCTCCAGGGGGACTAGCGGGGCCCTACGAGCAGTACTTC. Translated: CASSPPPGGLAGPYEQYF. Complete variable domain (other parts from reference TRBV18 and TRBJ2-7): NAGVMQNPRHLVRRRGQEARLRCSPMKGHSHVYWYRQLPEEGLKFMVYLQKENIIDESGMPKERFSAEFPKEGPSILRIQQVVRGDSAAYFCASSPPPGGLAGPYEQYFGPGTRLTVT.

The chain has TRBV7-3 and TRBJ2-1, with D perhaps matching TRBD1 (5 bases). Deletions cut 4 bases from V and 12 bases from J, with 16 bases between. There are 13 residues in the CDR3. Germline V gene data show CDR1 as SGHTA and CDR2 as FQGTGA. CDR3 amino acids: CASSSSGRVWQFF. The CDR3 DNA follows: TGTGCCAGCAGCTCAAGTGGCAGGGTTTGGCAGTTCTTC.

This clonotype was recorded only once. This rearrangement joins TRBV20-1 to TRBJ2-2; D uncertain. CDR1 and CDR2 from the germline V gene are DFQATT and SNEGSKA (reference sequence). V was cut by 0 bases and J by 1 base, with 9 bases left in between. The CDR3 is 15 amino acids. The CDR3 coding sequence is TGCAGTGCTAGAGAGCGGACGGAGAACACCGGGGAGCTGTTTTTT. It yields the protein CSARERTENTGELFF.

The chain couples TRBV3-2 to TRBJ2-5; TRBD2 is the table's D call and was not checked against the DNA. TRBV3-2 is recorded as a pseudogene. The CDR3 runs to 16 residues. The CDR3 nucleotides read TGTGCCAGCAGCCCTCGGACTAGCGGGTCCCAAGAGACCCAGTACTTC. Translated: CASSPRTSGSQETQYF.

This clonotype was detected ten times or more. CDR3 in amino acids: CASKDSHSNQPQHF. The CDR3, as DNA: TGTGCCAGCAAGGACAGTCATAGCAATCAGCCCCAGCATTTT. The gene calls are TRBV2 and TRBJ1-5; perhaps TRBD1 as D (6 bases). CDR1 and CDR2 from the germline V gene are SNHLY and FYNNEI. The V end was cut by 7 bases, the J end by 0 bases, with 10 bases between. The CDR3 is made up of 14 amino acids.

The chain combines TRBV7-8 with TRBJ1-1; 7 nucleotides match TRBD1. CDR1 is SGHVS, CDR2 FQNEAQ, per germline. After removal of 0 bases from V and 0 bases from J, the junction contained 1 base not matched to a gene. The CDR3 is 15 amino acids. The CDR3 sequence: CASSLAGQMNTEAFF. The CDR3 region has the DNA TGTGCCAGCAGCTTAGCGGGACAGATGAACACTGAAGCTTTCTTT.

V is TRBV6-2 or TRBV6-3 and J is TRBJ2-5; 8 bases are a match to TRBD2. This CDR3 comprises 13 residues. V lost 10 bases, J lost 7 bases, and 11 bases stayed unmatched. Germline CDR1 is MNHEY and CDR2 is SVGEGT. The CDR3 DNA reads TGTGCCACCAAGGAAGGACTAGCTCGGACCCAGTACTTC. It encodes CATKEGLARTQYF.

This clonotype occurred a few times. The DNA for the CDR3 is TGCAGTGCTAGTTACAGGAGCGCCTACGAGCAGTACTTC. This encodes CSASYRSAYEQYF. The chain is built from TRBV20-1 and TRBJ2-7, with a tentative D call TRBD1 (5 bases). The CDR3 is 13 residues long. Trimming left V 3 bases short and J 2 bases short, with 11 bases between. From germline, CDR1 is DFQATT and CDR2 SNEGSKA (reference sequence).

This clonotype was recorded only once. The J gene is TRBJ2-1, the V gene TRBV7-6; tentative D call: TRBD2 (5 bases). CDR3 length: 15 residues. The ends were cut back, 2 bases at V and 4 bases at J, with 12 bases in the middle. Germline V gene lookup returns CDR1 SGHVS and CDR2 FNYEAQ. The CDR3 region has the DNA TGTGCCAGCAGCTTAAGTCTAGCTGGTTACAATGAGCAGTTCTTC. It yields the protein CASSLSLAGYNEQFF.

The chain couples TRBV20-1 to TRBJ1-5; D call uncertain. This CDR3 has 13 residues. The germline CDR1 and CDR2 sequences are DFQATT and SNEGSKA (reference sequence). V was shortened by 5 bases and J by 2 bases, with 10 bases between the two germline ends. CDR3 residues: CSAPPIGNQPQHF. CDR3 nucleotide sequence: TGCAGTGCTCCACCCATCGGCAATCAGCCCCAGCATTTT.

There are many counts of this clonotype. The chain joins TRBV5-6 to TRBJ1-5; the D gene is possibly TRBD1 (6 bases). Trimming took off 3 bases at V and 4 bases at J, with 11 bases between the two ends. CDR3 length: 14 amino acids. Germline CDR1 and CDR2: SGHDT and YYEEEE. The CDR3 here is CASSSWTVNQPQHF. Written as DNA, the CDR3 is TGTGCCAGCAGCTCCTGGACAGTTAATCAGCCCCAGCATTTT. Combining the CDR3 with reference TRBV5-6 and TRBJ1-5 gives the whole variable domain DAGVTQSPTHLIKTRGQQVTLRCSPKSGHDTVSWYQQALGQGPQFIFQYYEEEERQRGNFPDRFSGHQFPNYSSELNVNALLLGDSALYLCASSSWTVNQPQHFGDGTRLSIL.

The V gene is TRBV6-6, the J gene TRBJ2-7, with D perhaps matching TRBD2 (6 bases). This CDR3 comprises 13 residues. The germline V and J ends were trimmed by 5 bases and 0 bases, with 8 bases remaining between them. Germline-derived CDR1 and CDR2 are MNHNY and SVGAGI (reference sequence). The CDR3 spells CASSAGSSYEQYF. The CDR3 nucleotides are TGTGCCAGCAGTGCGGGGAGCTCCTACGAGCAGTACTTC.

The CDR3 region has the DNA TGTGCCAGCAGCCCAACTACGGGAAGCCCCTACGGCGAGCAGTACTTC. As protein: CASSPTTGSPYGEQYF. V gene TRBV11-2 combines with J gene TRBJ2-7; D perhaps matches TRBD2 (5 bases). The ends were cut back, 5 bases at V and 6 bases at J, with 23 bases in the middle. This CDR3 contains 16 residues. Germline V CDR1 and CDR2: SGHAT, FQNNGV.

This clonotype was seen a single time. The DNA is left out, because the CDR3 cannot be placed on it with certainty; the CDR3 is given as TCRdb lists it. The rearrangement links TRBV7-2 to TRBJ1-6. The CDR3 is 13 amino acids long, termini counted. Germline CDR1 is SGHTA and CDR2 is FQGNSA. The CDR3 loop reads CASSFFGPSPLHF.

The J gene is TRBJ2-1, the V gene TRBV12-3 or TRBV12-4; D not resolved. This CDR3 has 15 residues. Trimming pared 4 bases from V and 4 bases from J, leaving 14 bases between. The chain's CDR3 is CASSSQENSYNEQFF. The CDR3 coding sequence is TGTGCCAGCAGTTCCCAGGAGAACTCTTACAATGAGCAGTTCTTC.

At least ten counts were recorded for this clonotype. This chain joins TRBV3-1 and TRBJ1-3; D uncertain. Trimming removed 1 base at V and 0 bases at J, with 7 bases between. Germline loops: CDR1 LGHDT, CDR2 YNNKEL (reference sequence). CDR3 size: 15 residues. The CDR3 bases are TGTGCCAGCAGCCAAGGGCGTTCCTCTGGAAACACCATATATTTT. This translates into CASSQGRSSGNTIYF.

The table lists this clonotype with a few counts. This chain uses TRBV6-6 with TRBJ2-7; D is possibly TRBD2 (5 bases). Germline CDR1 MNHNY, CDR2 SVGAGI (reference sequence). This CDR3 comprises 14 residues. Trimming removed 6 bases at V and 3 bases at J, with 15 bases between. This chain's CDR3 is CASRTGNLFYEQYF. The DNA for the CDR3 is TGTGCCAGCAGGACCGGGAACCTCTTCTACGAGCAGTACTTC.

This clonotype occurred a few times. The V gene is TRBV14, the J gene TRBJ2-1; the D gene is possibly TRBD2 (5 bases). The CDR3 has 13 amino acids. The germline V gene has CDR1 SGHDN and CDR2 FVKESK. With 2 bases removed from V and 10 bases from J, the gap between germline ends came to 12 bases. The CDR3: CASSQQELGEQFF. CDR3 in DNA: TGTGCCAGCAGCCAACAGGAACTAGGGGAGCAGTTCTTC.

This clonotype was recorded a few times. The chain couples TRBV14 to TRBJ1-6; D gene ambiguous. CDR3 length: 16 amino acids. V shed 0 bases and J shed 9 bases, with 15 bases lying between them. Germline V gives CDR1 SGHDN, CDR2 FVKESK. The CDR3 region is CASSQEILRAGSPLHF. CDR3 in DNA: TGTGCCAGCAGCCAAGAGATTCTTCGGGCGGGTTCACCCCTCCACTTT.

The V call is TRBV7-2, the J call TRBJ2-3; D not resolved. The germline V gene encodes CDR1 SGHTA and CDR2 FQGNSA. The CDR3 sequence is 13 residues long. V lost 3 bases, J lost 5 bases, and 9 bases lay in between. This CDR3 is CASSLGSGDTQYF. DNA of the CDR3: TGTGCCAGCAGCTTGGGCTCCGGAGATACGCAGTATTTT.